The 11 T cell receptor beta chains below were found in one sample sequenced in a study of cytomegalovirus exposure and HLA in healthy donors. The PCR used 60 Vbeta and 13 Jbeta primers. Assay used: immunoSEQ multiplex PCR; TCRdb lists only in-frame clones, some missing. Of 120,000 to 150,000 clones listed, about three quarters were seen once; the top ten hold roughly 14%. Source material: PBMCs. These receptors were obtained from a human donor in good health.

The chain is built from TRBV6-4 and TRBJ2-2; weak D call: TRBD1 (7 bases). The length of the CDR3 is 14 residues. Deletions cut 6 bases from V and 2 bases from J, with 10 bases between. CDR1 and CDR2 (germline): MRHNA, SNTAGT. The CDR3 here is CASREGANTGELFF. For the CDR3, the DNA is TGTGCCAGCAGGGAGGGGGCAAACACCGGGGAGCTGTTTTTT.

This sequence joins TRBV11-3 and TRBJ2-2; TRBD1 matches at 8 bases. V trimming: 4 bases; J trimming: 6 bases; junction bases outside the gene matches: 10. Germline-derived CDR1 and CDR2 are SGHNT and YENEEA. This CDR3 has 16 amino acids. The chain's CDR3 is CASSSPGQGFSGELFF. The CDR3 region has the DNA TGTGCCAGCAGCTCGCCAGGACAGGGTTTCTCCGGGGAGCTGTTTTTT.

The chain links TRBV30 to TRBJ1-1; 9 nucleotides match TRBD1. The CDR3 runs to 14 residues. Germline CDR1 and CDR2: GTSNPN and SVGIG (reference sequence). The V and J ends lost 0 bases and 6 bases, in that order; junction bases with no gene match: 5. The CDR3 loop reads CAWSVTGGVSEAFF. In nucleotides, the CDR3 is TGTGCCTGGAGTGTCACAGGGGGCGTCTCTGAAGCTTTCTTT.

This clone has only a few counts. The chain carries TRBV19 and TRBJ1-1; D perhaps matches TRBD1 (6 bases). The CDR3 covers 12 residues. In germline, CDR1 is LNHDA, CDR2 SQIVND (reference sequence). Deletions cut 0 bases from V and 8 bases from J, with 7 bases between. The CDR3 region has the DNA TGTGCCAGTAGTATAGACAGGGGCGAAGCTTTCTTT. Translation: CASSIDRGEAFF.

This clone was counted only a few times. The chain couples TRBV7-9 to TRBJ1-2; 7 positions agree with TRBD1. The CDR3 has 16 residues. With 5 bases clipped from V and 4 bases from J, the junction kept 13 bases outside the gene matches. In germline, CDR1 is SEHNR, CDR2 FQNEAQ (reference sequence). In DNA form, the CDR3 reads TGTGCCAGCAGCCGCTCCGACAGGGCCGCCTTCTATGGCTACACCTTC. The encoded protein is CASSRSDRAAFYGYTF. Complete variable domain (other parts from reference TRBV7-9 and TRBJ1-2): DTGVSQNPRHKITKRGQNVTFRCDPISEHNRLYWYRQTLGQGPEFLTYFQNEAQLEKSRLLSDRFSAERPKGSFSTLEIQRTEQGDSAMYLCASSRSDRAAFYGYTFGSGTRLTVV.

This sequence joins TRBV19 and TRBJ2-1; a weak D match, TRBD2 (6 bases). The germline CDR1 and CDR2 sequences are LNHDA and SQIVND (reference sequence). The CDR3 is 13 residues long. V lost 5 bases, J lost 5 bases, and 10 bases lay in between. CDR3 residues: CASSSGLHNEQFF. CDR3 in DNA: TGTGCCAGTAGTTCGGGACTTCACAATGAGCAGTTCTTC.

This clone was seen only once. One junction end disagrees with the germline gene, perhaps due to a read error. Distinct nucleotide sequences in the sample also encode this CDR3. The chain employs TRBV4-1 and TRBJ2-7; D might be TRBD1 (5 bases). CDR1 MGHRA and CDR2 YSYEKL come from the germline V gene. The CDR3 is 14 residues long. The CDR3 DNA is TGCGCTAGCAGCCAAGTTCCTACAGGCAACGAGCAGTACTTC. Translating gives CASSQVPTGNEQYF.

This chain uses TRBV4-1 with TRBJ2-3; D is undetermined. Germline-derived CDR1 and CDR2 are MGHRA and YSYEKL. The V and J ends lost 1 base and 6 bases respectively, with 11 bases between them. The CDR3 runs to 14 residues. The CDR3 here is CASSQAARMDTQYF. The DNA of the CDR3 is TGCGCCAGCAGCCAAGCGGCGCGGATGGATACGCAGTATTTT.

The V gene is TRBV30, the J gene TRBJ1-1, with D unresolved. Germline-derived CDR1 and CDR2 are GTSNPN and SVGIG (reference sequence). This CDR3 has 16 amino acids. Trimming took off 1 base at V and 5 bases at J, with 20 bases between the two ends. The CDR3 bases are TGTGCCTGGAGTGCCGGGTCGTGGGTGGGAGGGACTGAAGCTTTCTTT. Protein: CAWSAGSWVGGTEAFF.

V usage is TRBV7-8 and J usage is TRBJ2-1, with 7 positions matching TRBD2. Germline V gene lookup returns CDR1 SGHVS and CDR2 FQNEAQ. The ends lost 1 base at V and 5 bases at J; junction bases unmatched: 8. CDR3 size: 16 residues. CDR3 bases: TGTGCCAGCAGCTTAGTAAGAGCGACTAGCAACAATGAGCAGTTCTTC. This codes for CASSLVRATSNNEQFF.

The V gene is TRBV30, the J gene TRBJ2-7; D is undetermined. This CDR3 contains 12 residues. Trimming cost V 2 bases and J 3 bases, with 8 bases left between them. Germline assignment: CDR1 GTSNPN and CDR2 SVGIG (reference sequence). The CDR3 here is CAWSIANYEQYF. The CDR3 nucleotides read TGTGCCTGGAGTATTGCGAACTACGAGCAGTACTTC. The full variable domain, in which reference TRBV30 and TRBJ2-7 provide the parts outside the CDR3, is SQTIHQWPATLVQPVGSPLSLECTVEGTSNPNLYWYRQAAGRGLQLLFYSVGIGQISSEVPQNLSASRPQDRQFILSSKKLLLSDSGFYLCAWSIANYEQYFGPGTRLTVT.